The next 6 T cell receptor beta chains were all read from a single sample in a study of memory CD4+ T cells and cytomegalovirus serostatus. Some clones are missing from TCRdb's copy, which holds only in-frame ones; the method was immunoSEQ multiplex PCR. The table records about 57,000 clones, over 75% of them present only once. Single viable CD3+CD4+CD8-CD45RO+ cells were sorted as the memory CD4+ T cells. The sequencing input was memory CD4+ T cells from blood. These receptors all come from an adult in good health and CMV-seronegative.

The CDR3: CSAVTGYLQFF. Written as DNA, the CDR3 is TGCAGTGCTGTTACAGGGTACCTGCAGTTCTTC. The chain couples TRBV20-1 to TRBJ2-1; a weak D match, TRBD1 (6 bases). V lost 5 bases, J lost 12 bases, and 14 bases lay in between. The germline V gene encodes CDR1 DFQATT and CDR2 SNEGSKA (reference sequence). The CDR3 sequence is 11 residues long.

This chain joins TRBV19 and TRBJ1-5, with a tentative D call TRBD1 (6 bases). V lost 3 bases and J lost 4, with 16 bases in between. Germline CDR1 is LNHDA and CDR2 is SQIVND (reference sequence). This CDR3 spans 16 amino acids. CDR3 amino acids: CASSMGPGAANQPQHF. For the CDR3, the DNA is TGTGCCAGTAGTATGGGGCCAGGGGCCGCAAATCAGCCCCAGCATTTT.

This clone occurred a few times. J is TRBJ1-2 and V is TRBV2, with D maybe TRBD1 (6 bases). Trimming removed 1 base from V and 0 bases from J, with 12 bases in between. Germline lookup yields CDR1 SNHLY and CDR2 FYNNEI. The CDR3 has 16 amino acids. CDR3 residues: CASSEDRATTNYGYTF. The CDR3 DNA reads TGTGCCAGCAGTGAAGACAGGGCGACGACTAACTATGGCTACACCTTC.

DNA of the CDR3: TGTGCCAGCAGTGAGGGACGGAACCAGCCCCAGCATTTT. Amino acid sequence: CASSEGRNQPQHF. The chain uses TRBV6-1 and TRBJ1-5; TRBD1 is a possible D gene (5 bases). V was cut by 3 bases and J by 7 bases, with 10 bases left in between. This CDR3 is built from 13 residues. Germline V CDR1 and CDR2: MNHNS, SASEGT.

The CDR3 loop is CSVITGQGKPYEQYF. CDR3 nucleotides: TGCAGCGTTATCACAGGACAGGGTAAGCCCTACGAGCAGTACTTC. The rearrangement links TRBV29-1 to TRBJ2-7, with 8 bases lining up with TRBD1. The CDR3 runs to 15 residues. Unmatched junction bases numbered 11, after V lost 5 bases and J lost 2 bases. Germline V gene lookup returns CDR1 SQVTM and CDR2 ANQGSEA.

The V gene is TRBV6-5, the J gene TRBJ1-2; no clear D gene. The germline V and J ends were trimmed by 2 bases and 2 bases, with 6 bases remaining between them. The CDR3 has 13 residues. Germline V CDR1 and CDR2: MNHEY, SVGAGI. The CDR3 reads CASSYKGNYGYTF. In DNA, the CDR3 is TGTGCCAGCAGTTACAAAGGGAACTATGGCTACACCTTC.